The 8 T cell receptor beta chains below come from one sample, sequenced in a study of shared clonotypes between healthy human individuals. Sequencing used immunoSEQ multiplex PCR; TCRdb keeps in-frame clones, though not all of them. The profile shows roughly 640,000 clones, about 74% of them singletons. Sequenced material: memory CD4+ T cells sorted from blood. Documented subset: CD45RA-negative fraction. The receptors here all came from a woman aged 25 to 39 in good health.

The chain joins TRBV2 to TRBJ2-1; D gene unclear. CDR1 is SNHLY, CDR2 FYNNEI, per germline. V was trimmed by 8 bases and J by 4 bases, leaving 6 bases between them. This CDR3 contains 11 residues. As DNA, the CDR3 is TGTGCCAGCGATTCGTACAATGAGCAGTTCTTC. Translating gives CASDSYNEQFF.

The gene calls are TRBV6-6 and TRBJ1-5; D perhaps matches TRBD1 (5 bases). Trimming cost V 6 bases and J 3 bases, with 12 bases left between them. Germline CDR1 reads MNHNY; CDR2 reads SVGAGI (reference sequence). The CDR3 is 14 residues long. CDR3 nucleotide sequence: TGTGCCAGCAGCCTGAGCAGGGTCAATCAGCCCCAGCATTTT. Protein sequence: CASSLSRVNQPQHF.

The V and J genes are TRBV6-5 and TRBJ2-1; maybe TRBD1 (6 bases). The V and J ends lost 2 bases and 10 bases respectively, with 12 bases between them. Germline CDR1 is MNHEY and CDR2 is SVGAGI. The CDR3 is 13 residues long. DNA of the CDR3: TGTGCCAGCAGTTACCACTCCGGGACAGAGCAGTTCTTC. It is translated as CASSYHSGTEQFF.

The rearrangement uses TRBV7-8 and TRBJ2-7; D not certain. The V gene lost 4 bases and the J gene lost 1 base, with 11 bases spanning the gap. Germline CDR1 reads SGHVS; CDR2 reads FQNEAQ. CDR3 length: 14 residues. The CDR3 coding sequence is TGTGCCAGCAGCTCCGTCGTCCTTTCCTACGAGCAGTACTTC. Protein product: CASSSVVLSYEQYF.

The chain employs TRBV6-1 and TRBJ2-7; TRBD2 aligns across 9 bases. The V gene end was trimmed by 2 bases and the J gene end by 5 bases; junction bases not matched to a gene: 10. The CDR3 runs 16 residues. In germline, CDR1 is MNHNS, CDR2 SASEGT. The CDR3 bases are TGTGCCAGCAGTGAATTAGCGGGAGCGTTGAAGGACGAGCAGTACTTC. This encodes CASSELAGALKDEQYF.

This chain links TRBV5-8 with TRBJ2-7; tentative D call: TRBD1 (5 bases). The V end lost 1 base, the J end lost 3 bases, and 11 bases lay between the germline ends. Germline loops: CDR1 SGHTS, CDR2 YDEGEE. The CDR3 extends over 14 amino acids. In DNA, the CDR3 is TGTGCCAGCAGCTTGTATAGACAGAACTACGAGCAGTACTTC. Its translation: CASSLYRQNYEQYF.

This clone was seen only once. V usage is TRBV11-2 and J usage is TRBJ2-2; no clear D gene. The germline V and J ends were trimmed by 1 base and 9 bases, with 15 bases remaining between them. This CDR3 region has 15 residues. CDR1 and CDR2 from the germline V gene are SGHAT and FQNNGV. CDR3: CASSLVGGLSWELFF. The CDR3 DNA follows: TGTGCCAGCAGCTTAGTGGGTGGGCTTTCGTGGGAGCTGTTTTTT. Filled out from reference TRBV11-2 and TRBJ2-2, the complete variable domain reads EAGVAQSPRYKIIEKRQSVAFWCNPISGHATLYWYQQILGQGPKLLIQFQNNGVVDDSQLPKDRFSAERLKGVDSTLKIQPAKLEDSAVYLCASSLVGGLSWELFFGEGSRLTVL.

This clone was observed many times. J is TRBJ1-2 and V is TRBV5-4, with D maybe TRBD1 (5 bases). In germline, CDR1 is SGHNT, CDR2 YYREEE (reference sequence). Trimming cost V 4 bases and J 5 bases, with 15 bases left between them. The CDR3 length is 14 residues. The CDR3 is CASSTPGTPYGYTF. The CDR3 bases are TGTGCCAGCAGCACCCCAGGGACTCCATATGGCTACACCTTC.